One sample yielded the 27 T cell receptor beta chains listed below, sequenced in a study of blood T cell repertoires in COVID-19. Libraries were prepared by immunoSEQ multiplex PCR; TCRdb keeps only in-frame clonotypes and omits some of them. This repertoire shows fewer than 25,000 clones, about 90% found once; its top ten account for roughly 23%. Input material: peripheral blood. The receptors shown here come from a human donor with active COVID-19. The donor label of this sample is uncertain.

This chain uses TRBV9 with TRBJ2-7; TRBD1 might be the D (5 bases). The CDR3 has 15 amino acids. V lost 7 bases and J lost 2, with 19 bases in between. CDR1 is SGDLS, CDR2 YYNGEE, per germline. The DNA of the CDR3 is TGTGCCAGCCAGCGTGGAGACAGCCCAACCTACGAGCAGTACTTC. Translating gives CASQRGDSPTYEQYF.

The rearrangement links TRBV5-4 to TRBJ2-3; 8 positions match TRBD2. Germline V lookup: CDR1 SGHNT, CDR2 YYREEE (reference sequence). CDR3 length: 16 residues. The J segment lost 1 base and the V segment lost 4 bases, leaving 8 bases of the junction unmatched. The chain's CDR3 is CASSPLPAGGTDTQYF. The CDR3 DNA follows: TGTGCCAGCAGCCCGTTACCAGCGGGGGGCACAGATACGCAGTATTTT.

The J gene is TRBJ2-5, the V gene TRBV6-5; 9 bases agree with TRBD2. V gave up 6 bases and J gave up 1 base; unmatched junction bases: 3. The CDR3 contains 14 residues. Germline assignment: CDR1 MNHEY and CDR2 SVGAGI. The CDR3 nucleotides are TGTGCCAGCAGAATGGGACTAGCCCAAGAGACCCAGTACTTC. Protein: CASRMGLAQETQYF.

The chain recombines TRBV11-2 with TRBJ2-2, with D hard to call. The CDR3 sequence is 16 residues long. The germline V gene encodes CDR1 SGHAT and CDR2 FQNNGV. V lost 0 bases to trimming and J lost 7 bases, with 15 bases between them. For the CDR3, the DNA is TGTGCCAGCAGCTTAGAGGCGGTTTCGTATGTCGGGGAGCTGTTTTTT. This codes for CASSLEAVSYVGELFF.

This rearrangement joins TRBV18 to TRBJ1-2, with 8 bases matching TRBD1. Germline loops: CDR1 KGHSH, CDR2 LQKENI. V lost 5 bases, J lost 1 base, and 9 bases stayed unmatched. This CDR3 contains 16 residues. The CDR3 DNA sequence: TGTGCCAGCTCAAGGGACAGGCCGGAGGTTAACTATGGCTACACCTTC. This codes for CASSRDRPEVNYGYTF.

The rearrangement links TRBV29-1 to TRBJ2-7, with 9 positions matching TRBD1. With V trimmed by 6 bases and J by 7 bases, 10 bases remained unmatched. Germline V gene sequence: CDR1 SQVTM, CDR2 ANQGSEA. The CDR3 is made up of 13 amino acids. CDR3 nucleotides: TGCAGCGTAGGCAGGACAGGGGTGGGTGAGCAGTACTTC. This gives the protein CSVGRTGVGEQYF.

The rearrangement uses TRBV7-2 and TRBJ1-2, with a tentative D call TRBD1 (6 bases). The CDR3 runs 13 residues. The germline CDR1 and CDR2 sequences are SGHTA and FQGNSA. Trimming removed 5 bases at V and 8 bases at J, with 15 bases between. Here the CDR3 DNA reads TGTGCCAGCAGCCCAGACAGGTTCGGGGGCTACACCTTC. Residues: CASSPDRFGGYTF.

The V call is TRBV7-2, the J call TRBJ1-3; D is undetermined. V lost 5 bases and J 1 base, leaving 9 bases between the germline ends. Germline V gene lookup returns CDR1 SGHTA and CDR2 FQGNSA. This CDR3 has 14 residues. CDR3 loop: CASSRYGSGNTIYF. CDR3 coding DNA: TGTGCCAGCAGCAGATACGGGTCTGGAAACACCATATATTTT.

The chain joins TRBV28 to TRBJ2-6, with no clear D. The CDR3 covers 15 residues. The V end lost 6 bases, the J end lost 2 bases, and 11 bases lay between the germline ends. CDR1 is MDHEN and CDR2 is SYDVKM in the germline V gene. CDR3 in DNA: TGTGCCAGCAGGCCTCGGGTGGCTGGGGCCAACGTCCTGACTTTC. Its translation: CASRPRVAGANVLTF.

The V gene is TRBV9, the J gene TRBJ2-7; weak D call: TRBD1 (6 bases). Looked up from germline, CDR1 is SGDLS and CDR2 is YYNGEE. The CDR3 spans 14 residues. Deletions cut 1 base from V and 3 bases from J, with 11 bases between. The CDR3 nucleotides read TGTGCCAGCAGCGTATTAGGGGGTGGCTACGAGCAGTACTTC. Protein product: CASSVLGGGYEQYF.

The gene calls are TRBV3-1 (or the pseudogene TRBV3-2) and TRBJ2-1; 8 positions match TRBD2. CDR1 and CDR2 from the germline V gene are LGHDT and YNNKEL (reference sequence). With 1 base clipped from V and 7 bases from J, the junction kept 3 bases outside the gene matches. The length of the CDR3 is 14 residues. In nucleotides, the CDR3 is TGTGCCAGCAGCCAAGGGGGCGGGAGGAATGAGCAGTTCTTC. Translated, it gives CASSQGGGRNEQFF.

The CDR3 sequence is CASSSLGLAGGIQETQYF. The CDR3 DNA follows: TGTGCCAGCAGCTCTTTGGGACTAGCGGGAGGGATTCAAGAGACCCAGTACTTC. The V gene is TRBV7-9, the J gene TRBJ2-5; 16 nucleotides match TRBD2. The CDR3 covers 18 residues. Losses at the gene ends were 4 bases for V and 2 bases for J; bases not matched to a gene: 7. In germline, CDR1 is SEHNR, CDR2 FQNEAQ (reference sequence).

The J gene is TRBJ2-5, the V gene TRBV10-2; 13 bases fit TRBD2. J was trimmed by 2 bases and V by 6 bases; bases with no gene match: 9. The CDR3 is 17 residues long. Germline V CDR1 and CDR2: WSHSY, SAAADI. This chain's CDR3 is CASRGLAGFRGQETQYF. The CDR3 DNA sequence: TGCGCCAGCAGGGGACTAGCGGGGTTTAGGGGGCAAGAGACCCAGTACTTC.

V and J are TRBV24-1 and TRBJ2-2, with 9 bases aligning to TRBD1. With 4 bases clipped from V and 2 bases from J, the junction kept 4 bases outside the gene matches. From germline, CDR1 is KGHDR and CDR2 SFDVKD. The CDR3 contains 16 residues. The CDR3 DNA reads as TGTGCCACCAGTGACGCGGGACAGGGTAACACCGGGGAGCTGTTTTTT. It codes for CATSDAGQGNTGELFF.

The gene calls are TRBV4-2 and TRBJ2-7; a weak D match, TRBD1 (6 bases). The ends were cut back, 1 base at V and 4 bases at J, with 14 bases in the middle. In germline, CDR1 is LGHNA, CDR2 YNFKEQ. The CDR3 runs 15 residues. As DNA, the CDR3 is TGTGCCAGCAGCCAAGGACAGGAGGCTTCTTACGAGCAGTACTTC. Its protein is CASSQGQEASYEQYF.

The V gene is TRBV12-5, the J gene TRBJ2-5; 14 bases align to TRBD2. The CDR3 consists of 16 residues. V was clipped by 4 bases and J by 7 bases; unmatched bases: 8. Germline V CDR1 and CDR2: LGHNT, FRNRAP. The CDR3 spells CASGSGTSGGIGTQYF. CDR3 bases: TGTGCTAGTGGTTCCGGGACTAGCGGGGGCATTGGGACCCAGTACTTC. Full variable domain (missing parts from reference TRBV12-5 and TRBJ2-5): DARVTQTPRHKVTEMGQEVTMRCQPILGHNTVFWYRQTMMQGLELLAYFRNRAPLDDSGMPKDRFSAEMPDATLATLKIQPSEPRDSAVYFCASGSGTSGGIGTQYFGPGTRLLVL.

The rearrangement joins TRBV7-9 to TRBJ2-1; D is possibly TRBD2 (5 bases). V shed 7 bases and J shed 3 bases, with 16 bases lying between them. This CDR3 contains 15 residues. The germline V gene has CDR1 SEHNR and CDR2 FQNEAQ (reference sequence). CDR3 residues: CASTPTRGVYNEQFF. The DNA of the CDR3 is TGTGCCAGCACCCCCACTAGAGGTGTCTACAATGAGCAGTTCTTC.

The chain couples TRBV4-2 to TRBJ1-4; D is undetermined. The V end lost 1 base, the J end lost 5 bases, and 8 bases lay between the germline ends. The V gene's germline CDR1 is LGHNA and CDR2 YNFKEQ. This CDR3 is built from 14 residues. The CDR3 region has the DNA TGTGCCAGCAGCCAAGTCTCACAGAATGAAAAACTGTTTTTT. It is translated as CASSQVSQNEKLFF.

This chain links TRBV9 with TRBJ1-1; D is unresolved. The CDR3 covers 14 residues. Germline V gene sequence: CDR1 SGDLS, CDR2 YYNGEE. The germline V and J ends were trimmed by 2 bases and 0 bases, with 8 bases remaining between them. The CDR3 DNA reads as TGTGCCAGCAGCGTGATTCCGGTGAACACTGAAGCTTTCTTT. It specifies CASSVIPVNTEAFF.

The rearrangement links TRBV5-8 to TRBJ2-7, with 11 nucleotides matching TRBD2. V lost 0 bases and J lost 6; bases outside the gene matches: 5. Germline V gene lookup returns CDR1 SGHTS and CDR2 YDEGEE. CDR3 length equals 15 residues. CDR3 in DNA: TGTGCCAGCAGCTTGGCCGAACTAGCGGGAGCCGAGCAGTACTTC. Amino acids: CASSLAELAGAEQYF.

This CDR3 is CASRTGTSGMNEQFF. DNA for the CDR3: TGTGCCAGCAGGACCGGGACTAGCGGGATGAATGAGCAGTTCTTC. The rearrangement links TRBV11-3 to TRBJ2-1, with 13 bases matching TRBD2. Germline CDR1 SGHNT, CDR2 YENEEA. CDR3 length: 15 amino acids. The trim removed 6 bases at V and 7 bases at J, leaving 6 bases unmatched.

The gene calls are TRBV10-3 and TRBJ2-7, with TRBD1 matching 7 bases. Germline CDR1 and CDR2: ENHRY and SYGVKD. The trim removed 2 bases at V and 5 bases at J, leaving 3 bases unmatched. CDR3 length: 13 amino acids. The CDR3 spells CAISEDRAHEQYF. In DNA, the CDR3 is TGTGCCATCAGTGAGGACAGGGCCCACGAGCAGTACTTC.

The chain is built from TRBV19 and TRBJ2-7; 7 nucleotides line up with TRBD1. This CDR3 is 14 amino acids long. Germline V gives CDR1 LNHDA, CDR2 SQIVND (reference sequence). V was pared by 7 bases and J by 0 bases, with 6 bases of the junction left unmatched. CDR3 DNA: TGTGCCAGTACTTCGACAGGGAGCTCCTACGAGCAGTACTTC. Translated, it gives CASTSTGSSYEQYF.

In this sample, this clone turned up a few times. The chain links TRBV4-1 to TRBJ1-3; 7 positions agree with TRBD1. Germline values: CDR1 MGHRA, CDR2 YSYEKL. The CDR3 is 16 residues long. Unmatched junction bases numbered 7, after V lost 1 base and J lost 4 bases. CDR3 region: CASSQVRGRRGNTIYF. The CDR3 DNA reads as TGCGCCAGCAGCCAAGTGAGGGGGCGAAGGGGAAACACCATATATTTT.

This chain's CDR3 is CASSTPGTGGRGDTEAFF. The DNA of the CDR3 is TGTGCCAGCAGCACCCCTGGGACAGGGGGCAGGGGGGACACTGAAGCTTTCTTT. This rearrangement joins TRBV5-6 to TRBJ1-1; 12 bases are shared with TRBD1. This CDR3 is 18 amino acids long. The V segment lost 4 bases and the J segment 3 bases; nucleotides outside the gene matches: 13. Germline CDR1 is SGHDT and CDR2 is YYEEEE.

The DNA of the CDR3 is TGTGCCAGCAGCCAAAGGGTGGGGGGTGCGACCCAGTACTTC. This translates into CASSQRVGGATQYF. V gene TRBV11-3 combines with J gene TRBJ2-5, with a tentative D call TRBD2 (6 bases). V was clipped by 5 bases and J by 7 bases, with 17 bases between them. This CDR3 is 14 amino acids long. CDR1 is SGHNT, CDR2 YENEEA, per germline.

A few counts support this clone. The chain employs TRBV5-1 and TRBJ2-7; TRBD2 matches 8 bases. The CDR3 length is 13 residues. Germline V gene data show CDR1 as SGHRS and CDR2 as YFSETQ. The trim removed 9 bases at V and 3 bases at J, leaving 8 bases unmatched. The CDR3 nucleotides are TGCGCCACCCGTCAAGCGGGAGTCTACGAGCAGTACTTC. It yields the protein CATRQAGVYEQYF.